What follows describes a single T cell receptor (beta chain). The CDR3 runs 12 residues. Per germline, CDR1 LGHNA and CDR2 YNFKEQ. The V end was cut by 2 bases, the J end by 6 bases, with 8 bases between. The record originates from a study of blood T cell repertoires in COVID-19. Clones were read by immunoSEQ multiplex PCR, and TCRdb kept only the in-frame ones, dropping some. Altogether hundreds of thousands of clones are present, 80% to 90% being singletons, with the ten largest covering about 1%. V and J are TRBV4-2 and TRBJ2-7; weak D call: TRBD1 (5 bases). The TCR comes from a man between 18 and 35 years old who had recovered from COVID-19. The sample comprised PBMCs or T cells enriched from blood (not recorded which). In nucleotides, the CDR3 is TGTGCCAGCAGCCAACCAGGGTCCGAGCAGTACTTC. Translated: CASSQPGSEQYF.